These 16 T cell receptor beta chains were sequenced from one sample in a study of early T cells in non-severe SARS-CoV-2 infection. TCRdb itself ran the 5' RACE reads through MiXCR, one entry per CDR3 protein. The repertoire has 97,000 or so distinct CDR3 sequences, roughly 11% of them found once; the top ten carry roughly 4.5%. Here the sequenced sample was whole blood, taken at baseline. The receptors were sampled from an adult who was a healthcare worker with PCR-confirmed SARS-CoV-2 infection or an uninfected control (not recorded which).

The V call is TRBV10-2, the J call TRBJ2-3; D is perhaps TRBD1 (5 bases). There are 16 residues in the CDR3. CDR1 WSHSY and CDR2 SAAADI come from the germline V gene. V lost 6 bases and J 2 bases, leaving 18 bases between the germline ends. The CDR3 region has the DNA TGCGCCAGCAGCGAATTCACAGGTATCATCACAGATACGCAGTATTTT. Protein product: CASSEFTGIITDTQYF.

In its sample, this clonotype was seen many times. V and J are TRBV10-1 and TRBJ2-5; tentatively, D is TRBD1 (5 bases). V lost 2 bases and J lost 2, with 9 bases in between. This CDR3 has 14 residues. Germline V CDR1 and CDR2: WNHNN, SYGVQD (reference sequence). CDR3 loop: CASSEGAAQETQYF. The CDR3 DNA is TGCGCCAGCAGTGAGGGGGCAGCTCAAGAGACCCAGTACTTC.

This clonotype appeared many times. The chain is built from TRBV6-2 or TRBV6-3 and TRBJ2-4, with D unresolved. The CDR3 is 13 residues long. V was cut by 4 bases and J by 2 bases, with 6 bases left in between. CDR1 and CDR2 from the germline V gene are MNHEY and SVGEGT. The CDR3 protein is CASSSWSKNIQYF. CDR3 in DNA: TGTGCCAGCAGTTCCTGGTCCAAAAACATTCAGTACTTC.

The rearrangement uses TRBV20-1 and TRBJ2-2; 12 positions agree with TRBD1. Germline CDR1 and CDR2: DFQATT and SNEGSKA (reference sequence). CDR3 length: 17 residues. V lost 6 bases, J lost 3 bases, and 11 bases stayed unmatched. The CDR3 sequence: CSARTTGTGGDTGELFF. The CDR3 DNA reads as TGCAGTGCCCGAACCACCGGGACAGGGGGCGACACCGGGGAGCTGTTTTTT.

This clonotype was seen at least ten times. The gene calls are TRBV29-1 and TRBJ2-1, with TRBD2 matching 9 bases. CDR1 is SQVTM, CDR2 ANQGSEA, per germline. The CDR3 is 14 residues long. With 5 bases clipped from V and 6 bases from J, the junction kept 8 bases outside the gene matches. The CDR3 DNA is TGCAGCGTTTCGTCCCTAGCGGGATCCAATGAGCAGTTCTTC. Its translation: CSVSSLAGSNEQFF.

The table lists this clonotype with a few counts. The CDR3 region has the DNA TGTGCCAGCAGCTCCCACGGTTTGAGCGGGCCTACCTACAATGAGCAGTTCTTC. It encodes CASSSHGLSGPTYNEQFF. V gene TRBV11-1 combines with J gene TRBJ2-1; TRBD2 is a possible D gene (6 bases). Germline V gene lookup returns CDR1 SGHAT and CDR2 FQDESV (reference sequence). There are 18 residues in the CDR3. V was trimmed by 4 bases and J by 2 bases, leaving 21 bases between them.

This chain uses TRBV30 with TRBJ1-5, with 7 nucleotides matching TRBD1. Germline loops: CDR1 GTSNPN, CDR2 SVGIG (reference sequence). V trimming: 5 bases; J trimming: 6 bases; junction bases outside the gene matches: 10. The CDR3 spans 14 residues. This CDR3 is CAWENGGGSQPQHF. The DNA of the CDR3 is TGTGCCTGGGAAAACGGAGGGGGCAGTCAGCCCCAGCATTTT.

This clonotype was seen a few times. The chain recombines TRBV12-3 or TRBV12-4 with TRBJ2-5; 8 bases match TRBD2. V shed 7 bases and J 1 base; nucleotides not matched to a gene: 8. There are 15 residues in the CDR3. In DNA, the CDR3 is TGTGCCAGCAAAGCGCTAGCGGGTTTCCAAGAGACCCAGTACTTC. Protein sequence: CASKALAGFQETQYF.

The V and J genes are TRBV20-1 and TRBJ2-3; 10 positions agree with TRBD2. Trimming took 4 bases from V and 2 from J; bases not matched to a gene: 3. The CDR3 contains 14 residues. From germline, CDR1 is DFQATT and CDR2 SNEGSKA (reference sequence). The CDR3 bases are TGCAGTGCTACTACTAGCGGGATCACAGATACGCAGTATTTT. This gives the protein CSATTSGITDTQYF.

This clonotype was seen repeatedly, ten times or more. CDR3 DNA: TGTGCCAGCAGTTTGGAGTCCAGTCCCAGGGTAGCTTTCTTT. Translating gives CASSLESSPRVAFF. The chain has TRBV12-3 or TRBV12-4 and TRBJ1-1; D is perhaps TRBD1 (5 bases). CDR3 length equals 14 residues. V lost 3 bases to trimming and J lost 10 bases, with 18 bases between them.

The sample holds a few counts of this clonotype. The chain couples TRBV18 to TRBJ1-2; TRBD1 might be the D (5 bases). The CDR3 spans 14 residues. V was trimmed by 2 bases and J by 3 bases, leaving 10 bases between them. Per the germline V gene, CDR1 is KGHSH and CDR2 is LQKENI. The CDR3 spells CASSPSGTDYGYTF. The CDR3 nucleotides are TGTGCCAGCTCACCATCCGGGACGGACTATGGCTACACCTTC.

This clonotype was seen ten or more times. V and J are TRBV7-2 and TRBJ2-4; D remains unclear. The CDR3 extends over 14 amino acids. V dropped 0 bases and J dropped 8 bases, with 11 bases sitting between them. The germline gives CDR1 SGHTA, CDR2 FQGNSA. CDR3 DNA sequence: TGTGCCAGCAGCTTAGCGCGAGAAAGAGACATTCAGTACTTC. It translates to CASSLARERDIQYF.

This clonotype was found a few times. The CDR3 region has the DNA TGTGCCAGCAGTGAAGCCCGAGGGGCTGAAGCTTTCTTT. As protein: CASSEARGAEAFF. The V and J genes are TRBV6-1 and TRBJ1-1, with D possibly matching TRBD1 (5 bases). In germline, CDR1 is MNHNS, CDR2 SASEGT. Trimming pared 0 bases from V and 6 bases from J, leaving 8 bases between. The length of the CDR3 is 13 residues.

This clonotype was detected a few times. CDR3 region: CASSFRGTYTGELFF. The CDR3 DNA reads TGTGCCAGCAGCTTCAGGGGGACATACACCGGGGAGCTGTTTTTT. The V and J genes are TRBV5-6 and TRBJ2-2; 7 bases align to TRBD1. The CDR3 has 15 amino acids. The junction had 4 bases not matched to a gene; V was cut back by 2 bases and J by 3 bases. Germline assignment: CDR1 SGHDT and CDR2 YYEEEE. Filled out from reference TRBV5-6 and TRBJ2-2, the complete variable domain reads DAGVTQSPTHLIKTRGQQVTLRCSPKSGHDTVSWYQQALGQGPQFIFQYYEEEERQRGNFPDRFSGHQFPNYSSELNVNALLLGDSALYLCASSFRGTYTGELFFGEGSRLTVL.

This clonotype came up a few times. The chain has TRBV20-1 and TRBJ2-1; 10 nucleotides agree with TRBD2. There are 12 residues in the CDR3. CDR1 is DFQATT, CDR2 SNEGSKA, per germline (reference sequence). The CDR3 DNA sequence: TGCCTTCCTACTATAGCGGGGGGTGAGCAGTTCTTC. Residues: CLPTIAGGEQFF.

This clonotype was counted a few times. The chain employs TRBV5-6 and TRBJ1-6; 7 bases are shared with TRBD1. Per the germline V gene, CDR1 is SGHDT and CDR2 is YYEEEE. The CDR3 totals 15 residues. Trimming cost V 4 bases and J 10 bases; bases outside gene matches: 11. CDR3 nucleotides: TGTGCCAGCAGCCTCACCGACAGGGAGGGCTCACCCCTCCACTTT. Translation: CASSLTDREGSPLHF.